This paragraph reports one T cell receptor beta chain. Germline V gene lookup returns CDR1 KGHSH and CDR2 LQKENI. The CDR3 consists of 14 residues. This record comes from a study of beta chain features in type 1 diabetes. cDNA synthesis used the whole RNA isolate, giving expressed TCRB sequences. Stem cell-like memory T cell samples came in at an average of about 1 million reads. The protocol was immunoSEQ multiplex PCR, while the TCRdb copy is restricted to in-frame clones and leaves out a portion. Counted here are approximately 15,000 clones, about 40% occurring once; the ten biggest clones make up 0.53%. The collection from each donor was one heparinised blood draw averaging around 0.11 L.

This clonotype was sampled from a woman aged 40 to 49 in good health. The chain uses TRBV18 and TRBJ2-5, with 10 positions matching TRBD1. The DNA end is more similar to TRBJ2-7, so the J call may be wrong. Material for sequencing was stem cell memory CD4+ T cells from blood. CDR3 region: CASSPGQGMYEQYF. The CDR3 DNA reads as TGTGCCAGCTCACCGGGACAGGGGATGTACGAGCAGTACTTC.